A selection of T cell receptor beta chains follows, all from one sample in a study of blood T cell repertoires in COVID-19. The method was immunoSEQ multiplex PCR; TCRdb's version includes in-frame clones alone and lacks a portion of them. Among more than 200,000 clones listed, 70% to 90% were seen once. Material for sequencing was peripheral blood. These receptors originate from a woman between 70 and 85 years old with active or convalescent COVID-19. CDR3s include the opening cysteine and the closing phenylalanine or tryptophan. Each record gives: V gene, D gene, clone size, J gene, CDR3 DNA, CDR3 protein. A D gene is named only where the DNA matches it firmly. Part of the rows lack a size; the others show once, few, many or a class for expanded clones.

V: TRBV5-1
D: TRBD2
size: NA
J: TRBJ2-7
DNA: TGCGCCAGCAGCTTCGGGACTAGTTCCGAGCAGTACTTC
CDR3: CASSFGTSSEQYF

V: TRBV3-1/TRBV3-2
D: NA
size: NA
J: TRBJ2-2
DNA: TGTGCCAGCAGCCAAGAAGGATGGCTCGACAAGACCGGGGAGCTGTTTTTT
CDR3: CASSQEGWLDKTGELFF

V: TRBV28
D: TRBD1
size: NA
J: TRBJ1-1
DNA: TGTGCCAGCAGGTCAGGGGGCGATGGGAACACTGAAGCTTTCTTT
CDR3: CASRSGGDGNTEAFF

V: TRBV18
D: NA
size: few
J: TRBJ2-7
DNA: TGTGCCAGCTCACCTGGACAGTACGAGCAGTACTTC
CDR3: CASSPGQYEQYF

V: TRBV5-4
D: TRBD1
size: NA
J: TRBJ2-2
DNA: TGTGCCAGCAGCTTAGCCGGGACAGGGGCCGGGGAGCTGTTTTTT
CDR3: CASSLAGTGAGELFF

V: TRBV6-5
D: NA
size: NA
J: TRBJ2-1
DNA: TGTGCCAGCAGCCTCGTACAGAGCTCCTACAATGAGCAGTTCTTC
CDR3: CASSLVQSSYNEQFF

V: TRBV2
D: NA
size: NA
J: TRBJ1-1
DNA: TGTGCCAGCAGTGACACTTTGGGGGGGCAAGGTGAAGCTTTCTTT
CDR3: CASSDTLGGQGEAFF

V: TRBV5-1
D: NA
size: NA
J: TRBJ2-7
DNA: TGCGCCAGCAGCTTGGCAGCAGGGACTTACTACGAGCAGTACTTC
CDR3: CASSLAAGTYYEQYF

V: TRBV19
D: NA
size: NA
J: TRBJ2-2
DNA: TGTGCCAGTAATGTGAGGAGAACCGGGGAGCTGTTTTTT
CDR3: CASNVRRTGELFF

V: TRBV28
D: TRBD1
size: once
J: TRBJ1-1
DNA: TGTGCCAGCAGGACTAGGTCAGGGGGCTGGAACACTGAAGCTTTCTTT
CDR3: CASRTRSGGWNTEAFF

V: TRBV6-5
D: TRBD1
size: NA
J: TRBJ2-7
DNA: TGTGCCAGCAGGCGGACAGGGAGGAACGAGCAGTACTTC
CDR3: CASRRTGRNEQYF

V: TRBV7-6
D: NA
size: NA
J: TRBJ2-5
DNA: TGTGCCAGCAGCTCCCAGGGGCCAGAGACCCAGTACTTC
CDR3: CASSSQGPETQYF

V: TRBV4-1
D: NA
size: NA
J: TRBJ1-4
DNA: TGCGCCAGCAGCCAATCATTCAATGAAAAACTGTTTTTT
CDR3: CASSQSFNEKLFF

V: TRBV5-4
D: NA
size: NA
J: TRBJ2-2
DNA: TGTGCCAGCAGCACCGACCAGGAGAACACCGGGGAGCTGTTTTTT
CDR3: CASSTDQENTGELFF

V: TRBV20-1
D: NA
size: NA
J: TRBJ2-5
DNA: TGCAGTGCTAGGAGGGAGACCCAGTACTTC
CDR3: CSARRETQYF

V: TRBV18
D: TRBD1
size: once
J: TRBJ2-5
DNA: TGTGCCAGCTCACGGGACAGGACTTCACAAGAGACCCAGTACTTC
CDR3: CASSRDRTSQETQYF

V: TRBV7-8
D: NA
size: once
J: TRBJ1-4
DNA: TGTGCCAGCAGCTACCAGAGGGCCGATAATGAAAAACTGTTTTTT
CDR3: CASSYQRADNEKLFF

V: TRBV2
D: TRBD1
size: NA
J: TRBJ1-3
DNA: TGTGCCAGCAGGGAGGGGACAGATGGAAACACCATATATTTT
CDR3: CASREGTDGNTIYF

V: TRBV7-2
D: TRBD1
size: NA
J: TRBJ1-4
DNA: TGTGCCAGCAGCTTATGGGTGGGGACAGGGACTGAAAAACTGTTTTTT
CDR3: CASSLWVGTGTEKLFF

V: TRBV28
D: NA
size: NA
J: TRBJ2-2
DNA: TGTGCCAGCAGTTTCCCGGGACAAAACACCGGGGAGCTGTTTTTT
CDR3: CASSFPGQNTGELFF

V: TRBV2
D: NA
size: NA
J: TRBJ2-1
DNA: TGTGCCAGCAGTTACTACCTCGGTGAGCAGTTCTTC
CDR3: CASSYYLGEQFF

V: TRBV5-4
D: TRBD1
size: NA
J: TRBJ2-1
DNA: TGTGCCAGCAGCCCCGACAGGGGGAGGGACAATGAGCAGTTCTTC
CDR3: CASSPDRGRDNEQFF

V: TRBV2
D: TRBD1
size: NA
J: TRBJ2-3
DNA: TGTGCCAGCAGATTATTGACAGGGCAGGTAGATACGCAGTATTTT
CDR3: CASRLLTGQVDTQYF

V: TRBV5-1
D: TRBD1
size: NA
J: TRBJ1-2
DNA: TGCGCCAGCAGCATAGGATTACAGGGGGCGGACTATGGCTACACCTTC
CDR3: CASSIGLQGADYGYTF

V: TRBV21-1
D: NA
size: few
J: TRBJ2-7
DNA: TGTGCCAGCAGAGAGCTAACTTACGAGCAGTACTTC
CDR3: CASRELTYEQYF

V: TRBV24-1
D: NA
size: NA
J: TRBJ2-1
DNA: TGTGCCACCAGTGTACCAGCGAGGAATGAGCAGTTCTTC
CDR3: CATSVPARNEQFF

V: TRBV27
D: TRBD2
size: NA
J: TRBJ2-1
DNA: TGTGCCAGCAGTCCCATTGGTAGCGGGAGAGGTAATGAGCAGTTCTTC
CDR3: CASSPIGSGRGNEQFF

V: TRBV24-1
D: NA
size: NA
J: TRBJ2-1
DNA: TGTGCCACCAGCCACAGACCACTCAATGAGCAGTTCTTC
CDR3: CATSHRPLNEQFF

V: TRBV18
D: NA
size: NA
J: TRBJ2-3
DNA: TGTGCCAGCTCACCACGAAGTCCCGGGGATACGCAGTATTTT
CDR3: CASSPRSPGDTQYF

V: TRBV7-3
D: NA
size: NA
J: TRBJ2-7
DNA: TGTGCCAGCAGCTTACGGGGGGCTCACGAGCAGTACTTC
CDR3: CASSLRGAHEQYF

V: TRBV30
D: TRBD1
size: NA
J: TRBJ2-7
DNA: TGTGCCTGGAGTCGTAAACAGGGGGACGAGCAGTACTTC
CDR3: CAWSRKQGDEQYF

V: TRBV7-2
D: NA
size: NA
J: TRBJ1-6
DNA: TGTGCCAGCAGCTTAGCAGTCCAGACAGGATATAATTCACCCCTCCACTTT
CDR3: CASSLAVQTGYNSPLHF

V: TRBV4-1
D: NA
size: few
J: TRBJ1-3
DNA: TGCGCCAGCGCTGGTCTGGGGGCCCCTGGAAACACCATATATTTT
CDR3: CASAGLGAPGNTIYF

V: TRBV6-5
D: NA
size: NA
J: TRBJ2-5
DNA: TGTGCCAGCAGCGGTTCGTACCAAGAGACCCAGTACTTC
CDR3: CASSGSYQETQYF

V: TRBV7-8
D: TRBD2
size: NA
J: TRBJ2-6
DNA: TGTGCCAGCACCCCGGGGGGGACTGGGGCCAACGTCCTGACTTTC
CDR3: CASTPGGTGANVLTF

V: TRBV7-8
D: NA
size: NA
J: TRBJ1-5
DNA: TGTGCCAGCAGCTTAAATTTAGGAGGTCAGCCCCAGCATTTT
CDR3: CASSLNLGGQPQHF

V: TRBV5-4
D: TRBD1
size: NA
J: TRBJ1-6
DNA: TGTGCCAGCAGACCGGGACAGGGATTGGATTCACCCCTCCACTTT
CDR3: CASRPGQGLDSPLHF

V: TRBV30
D: NA
size: NA
J: TRBJ1-5
DNA: TGTGCCTGGAATCTCGGGGGGGCAGGACAGCCCCAGCATTTT
CDR3: CAWNLGGAGQPQHF

V: TRBV20-1
D: TRBD2
size: NA
J: TRBJ2-3
DNA: TGCAGTGCTAGTCGGACTAGCGGGGGTGATACGCAGTATTTT
CDR3: CSASRTSGGDTQYF

V: TRBV11-2
D: TRBD1
size: NA
J: TRBJ2-3
DNA: TGTGCCAGCAACTCCGGGACAGGGGCTCCCAGCACAGATACGCAGTATTTT
CDR3: CASNSGTGAPSTDTQYF

V: TRBV5-1
D: NA
size: NA
J: TRBJ2-3
DNA: TGCGCCAGCAGCTTAGGGCCTGAGGGATTTAGCACAGATACGCAGTATTTT
CDR3: CASSLGPEGFSTDTQYF

V: TRBV18
D: TRBD1
size: NA
J: TRBJ1-1
DNA: TGTGCCAGCTCACGGGGACAGGGAGGCACTGAAGCTTTCTTT
CDR3: CASSRGQGGTEAFF

V: TRBV11-3
D: TRBD2
size: NA
J: TRBJ2-2
DNA: TGTGCCAGCAGCTTTCTAGCGGCCACTGAGCTGTTTTTT
CDR3: CASSFLAATELFF

V: TRBV5-8
D: NA
size: NA
J: TRBJ1-2
DNA: TGTGCCAGCAGACCCGAGGGGGGGCTGTGGGGCTACACCTTC
CDR3: CASRPEGGLWGYTF

V: TRBV7-3
D: TRBD2
size: NA
J: TRBJ2-1
DNA: TGTGCCAGCAGCGAGAGACTAGCGGGGGAAAATGAGCAGTTCTTC
CDR3: CASSERLAGENEQFF